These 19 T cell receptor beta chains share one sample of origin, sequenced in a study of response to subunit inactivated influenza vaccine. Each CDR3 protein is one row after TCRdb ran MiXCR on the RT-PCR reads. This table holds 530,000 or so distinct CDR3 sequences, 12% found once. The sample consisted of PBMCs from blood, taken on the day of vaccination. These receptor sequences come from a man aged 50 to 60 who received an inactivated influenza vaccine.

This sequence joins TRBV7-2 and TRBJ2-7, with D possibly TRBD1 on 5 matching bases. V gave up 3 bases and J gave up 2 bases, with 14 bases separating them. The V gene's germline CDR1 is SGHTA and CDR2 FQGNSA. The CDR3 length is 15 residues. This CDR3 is CASSFDSTNTYEQYF. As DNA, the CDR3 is TGTGCCAGCAGCTTTGACAGCACAAACACCTACGAGCAGTACTTC.

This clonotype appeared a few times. The CDR3 DNA reads TGCAGTGCTAGAGGGAGGAGCTCCTACAATGAGCAGTTCTTC. Translated, it gives CSARGRSSYNEQFF. This sequence joins TRBV20-1 and TRBJ2-1, with D possibly TRBD2 on 5 matching bases. There are 14 residues in the CDR3. V was pared by 1 base and J by 0 bases, with 7 bases between. The germline V gene encodes CDR1 DFQATT and CDR2 SNEGSKA (reference sequence).

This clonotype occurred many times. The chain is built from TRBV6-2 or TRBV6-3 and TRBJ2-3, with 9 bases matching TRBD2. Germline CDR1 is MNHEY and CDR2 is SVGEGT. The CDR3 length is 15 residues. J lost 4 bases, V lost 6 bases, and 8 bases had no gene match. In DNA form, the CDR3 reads TGTGCCAGCAGGCTTAGCGGGAGCTCCCCAGATACGCAGTATTTT. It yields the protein CASRLSGSSPDTQYF.

CDR3 sequence: CASSIRVAATNEKLFF. The CDR3 region has the DNA TGCGCCAGCAGCATAAGGGTGGCAGCAACTAATGAAAAACTGTTTTTT. V usage is TRBV5-1 and J usage is TRBJ1-4; D unresolved. Germline lookup yields CDR1 SGHRS and CDR2 YFSETQ. V was pared by 4 bases and J by 0 bases, with 13 bases between. The CDR3 contains 16 residues.

CDR3 sequence (DNA): TGTGCCAGCTCACCATTAGCGGGAGACTACGAGCAGTACTTC. It encodes CASSPLAGDYEQYF. The chain employs TRBV18 and TRBJ2-7, with TRBD2 matching over 9 bases. Per germline, CDR1 KGHSH and CDR2 LQKENI. This CDR3 comprises 14 residues. After removal of 2 bases from V and 3 bases from J, the junction contained 2 bases not matched to a gene.

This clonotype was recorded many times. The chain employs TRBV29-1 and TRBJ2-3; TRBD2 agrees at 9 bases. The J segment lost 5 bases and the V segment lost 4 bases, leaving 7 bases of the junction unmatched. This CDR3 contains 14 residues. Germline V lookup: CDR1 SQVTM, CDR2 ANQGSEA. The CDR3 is CSVAVAGVQDTQYF. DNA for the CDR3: TGCAGCGTTGCGGTAGCGGGAGTACAAGATACGCAGTATTTT.

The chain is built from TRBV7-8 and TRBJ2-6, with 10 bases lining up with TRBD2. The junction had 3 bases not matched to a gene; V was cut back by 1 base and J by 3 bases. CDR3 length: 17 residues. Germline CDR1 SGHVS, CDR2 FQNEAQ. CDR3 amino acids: CASSLVVAGGGANVLTF. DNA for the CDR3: TGTGCCAGCAGCTTAGTAGTAGCGGGAGGTGGGGCCAACGTCCTGACTTTC.

The CDR3 bases are TGTGCCAGCAGCTTAGAAAATTTGAATTCACCCCTCCACTTT. As protein: CASSLENLNSPLHF. The rearrangement uses TRBV7-9 and TRBJ1-6; D remains ambiguous. CDR1 and CDR2 (germline): SEHNR, FQNEAQ (reference sequence). The V gene lost 1 base and the J gene lost 7 bases, with 8 bases spanning the gap. This CDR3 contains 14 residues.

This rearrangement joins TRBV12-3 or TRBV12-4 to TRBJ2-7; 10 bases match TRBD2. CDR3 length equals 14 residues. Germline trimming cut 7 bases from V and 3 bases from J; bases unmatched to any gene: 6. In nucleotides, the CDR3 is TGTGCCAGCACCCCAGCGGGAGGGGGCTACGAGCAGTACTTC. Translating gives CASTPAGGGYEQYF.

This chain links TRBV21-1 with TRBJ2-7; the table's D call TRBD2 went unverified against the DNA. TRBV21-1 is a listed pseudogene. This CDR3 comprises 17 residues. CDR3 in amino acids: CASSIRTSGRAFYEQYF. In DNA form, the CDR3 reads TGTGCCAGCAGCATCCGGACTAGCGGGAGGGCTTTCTACGAGCAGTACTTC.

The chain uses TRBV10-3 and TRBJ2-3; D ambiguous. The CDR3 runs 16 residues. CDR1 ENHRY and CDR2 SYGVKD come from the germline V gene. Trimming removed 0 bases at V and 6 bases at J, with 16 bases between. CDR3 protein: CAISESMMGSPDTQYF. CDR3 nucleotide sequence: TGTGCCATCAGTGAGTCGATGATGGGAAGTCCCGATACGCAGTATTTT.

CDR3 sequence reads: CASSLHDRAYSNQPQHF. CDR3 DNA sequence: TGTGCCAGCAGCCTACATGACAGGGCTTATAGCAATCAGCCCCAGCATTTT. V gene TRBV16 combines with J gene TRBJ1-5; 7 bases are shared with TRBD1. V lost 4 bases and J lost 0; bases outside the gene matches: 9. Germline V gene sequence: CDR1 KGHSY, CDR2 FQNENV. The CDR3 is made up of 17 amino acids.

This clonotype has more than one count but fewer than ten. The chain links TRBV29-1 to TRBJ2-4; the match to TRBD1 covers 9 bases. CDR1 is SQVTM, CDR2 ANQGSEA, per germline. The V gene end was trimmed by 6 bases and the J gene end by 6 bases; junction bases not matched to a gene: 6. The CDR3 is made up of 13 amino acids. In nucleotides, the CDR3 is TGCAGCGTGGCCGGGACAGGGAGAAACATTCAGTACTTC. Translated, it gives CSVAGTGRNIQYF.

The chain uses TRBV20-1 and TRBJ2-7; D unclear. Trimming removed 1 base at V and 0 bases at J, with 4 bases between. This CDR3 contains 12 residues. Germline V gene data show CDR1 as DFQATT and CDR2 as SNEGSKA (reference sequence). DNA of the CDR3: TGCAGTGCTAGAGGCGCCTCCTACGAGCAGTACTTC. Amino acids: CSARGASYEQYF.

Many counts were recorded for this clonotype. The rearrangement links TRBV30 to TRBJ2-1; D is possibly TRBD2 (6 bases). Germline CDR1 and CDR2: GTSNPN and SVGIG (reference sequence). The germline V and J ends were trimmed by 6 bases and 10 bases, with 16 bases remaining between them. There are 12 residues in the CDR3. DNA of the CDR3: TGTGCCTGCCGGGACTGGCGTTTCGAGCAGTTCTTC. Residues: CACRDWRFEQFF.

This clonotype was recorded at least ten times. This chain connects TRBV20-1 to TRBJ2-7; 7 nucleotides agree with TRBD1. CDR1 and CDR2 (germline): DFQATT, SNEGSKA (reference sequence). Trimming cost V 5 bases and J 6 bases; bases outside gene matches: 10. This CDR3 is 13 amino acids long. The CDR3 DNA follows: TGCAGTGCTCCGTTAAACAGGGGCGGCGAGCAGTACTTC. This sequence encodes CSAPLNRGGEQYF.

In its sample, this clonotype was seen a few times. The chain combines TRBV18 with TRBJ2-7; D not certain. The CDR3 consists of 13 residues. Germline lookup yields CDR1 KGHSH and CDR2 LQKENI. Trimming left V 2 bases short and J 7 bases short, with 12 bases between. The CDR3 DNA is TGTGCCAGCTCACCAGAGCCCCTCAGGGAGCAGTACTTC. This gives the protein CASSPEPLREQYF. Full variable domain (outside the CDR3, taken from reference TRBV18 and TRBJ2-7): NAGVMQNPRHLVRRRGQEARLRCSPMKGHSHVYWYRQLPEEGLKFMVYLQKENIIDESGMPKERFSAEFPKEGPSILRIQQVVRGDSAAYFCASSPEPLREQYFGPGTRLTVT.

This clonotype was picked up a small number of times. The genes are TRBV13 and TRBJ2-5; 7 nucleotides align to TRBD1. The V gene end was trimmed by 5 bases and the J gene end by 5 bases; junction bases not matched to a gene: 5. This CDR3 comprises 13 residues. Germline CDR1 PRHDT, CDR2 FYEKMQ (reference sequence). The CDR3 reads CASSKGARETQYF. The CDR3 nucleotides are TGTGCCAGCAGCAAGGGGGCGCGGGAGACCCAGTACTTC.

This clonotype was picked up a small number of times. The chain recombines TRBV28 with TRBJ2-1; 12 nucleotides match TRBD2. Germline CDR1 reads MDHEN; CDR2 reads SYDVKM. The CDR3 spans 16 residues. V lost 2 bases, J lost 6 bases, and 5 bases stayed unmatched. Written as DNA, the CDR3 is TGTGCCAGCAGTTTACCTCTAGCGGGAGGGCGCAATGAGCAGTTCTTC. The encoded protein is CASSLPLAGGRNEQFF.